This record covers a single T cell receptor beta chain. Its antigen remains unknown. The sample belongs to a study of shared clonotypes between healthy human individuals. On the study more broadly: The study drew on a couple of women and a few men aged 18 to 49 as donors. Findings and limits, study-wide: A small donor pool kept down the genetic and exposure-history diversity that was represented.

CD8 cells regarded as naive lacked CD45RO, were positively chosen for CCR7, and omitted terminally differentiated effector memory CD45RA+ cells. Each PCR replicate from the sorted subsets contained about 200 ng DNA, which is 25,000 to 30,000 T cell genomes. The data were produced by immunoSEQ multiplex PCR, yet TCRdb's version contains in-frame clones alone and is incomplete. The data contain some 1,900,000 clones, 85% to 95% of them seen just once; the ten biggest clones take up 1% to 1.5%. The source material was naive CD8+ T cells sorted from blood. This receptor was taken from a man aged 18 to 30 in good health.

CDR3 sequence: CASSGVGSGYEQYF. The CDR3 DNA follows: TGTGCCAGCAGCGGGGTGGGATCGGGCTACGAGCAGTACTTC. The rearrangement links TRBV14 to TRBJ2-7, with D unclear. CDR1 and CDR2 from the germline V gene are SGHDN and FVKESK. V was clipped by 5 bases and J by 3 bases, with 14 bases between them. This CDR3 is 14 amino acids long.